The present T cell receptor (beta chain) was sequenced within a study of CD8+CD57+ T cells in acquired aplastic anemia. Trimming took off 0 bases at V and 5 bases at J, with 13 bases between the two ends. CDR1 is LNHNV and CDR2 is YYDKDF in the germline V gene (reference sequence). The CDR3 consists of 16 residues. CDR3 and TCR beta VDJ profiling relied on a genomic DNA template. TCRdb passed the reads through MiXCR, listing each CDR3 protein once. The table lists about 120,000 distinct CDR3 sequences, 55% to 60% of them singletons. This clonotype was observed a few times. The authors sequenced patients whose flow cytometry had shown CD8+CD57+ cell expansion.

The chain recombines TRBV15 with TRBJ2-2, with D perhaps TRBD1 or TRBD2 (5 bases each). The sequenced material came from sorted CD4+, CD8+, or CD8+CD57+ T cells (not recorded which) from PBMCs. This TCR came from a human donor with aplastic anemia. The CDR3 loop is CATSREPGQATGELFF. The CDR3 DNA reads TGTGCCACCAGCAGAGAGCCGGGGCAAGCGACCGGGGAGCTGTTTTTT.